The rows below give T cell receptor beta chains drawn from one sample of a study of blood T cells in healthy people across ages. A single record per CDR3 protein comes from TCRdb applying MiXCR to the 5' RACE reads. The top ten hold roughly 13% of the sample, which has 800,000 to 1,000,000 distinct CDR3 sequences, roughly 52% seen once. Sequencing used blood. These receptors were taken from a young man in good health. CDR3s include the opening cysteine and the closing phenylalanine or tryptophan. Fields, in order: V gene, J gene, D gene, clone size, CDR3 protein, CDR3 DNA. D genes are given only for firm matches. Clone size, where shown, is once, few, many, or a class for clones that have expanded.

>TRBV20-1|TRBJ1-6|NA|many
CSATGGNNSPLHF
TGCAGTGCCACGGGGGGCAATAATTCACCCCTCCACTTT
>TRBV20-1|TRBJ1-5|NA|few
CSANPGQGNQPQHF
TGCAGTGCTAACCCCGGCCAGGGGAATCAGCCCCAGCATTTT
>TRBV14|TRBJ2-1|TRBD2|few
CASSQDPRLAGGSYNEQFF
TGTGCCAGCAGCCAAGATCCTCGTCTAGCGGGGGGTTCCTACAATGAGCAGTTCTTC
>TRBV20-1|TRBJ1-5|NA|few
CSARTSAGYQPQHF
TGCAGTGCTAGAACCTCGGCCGGTTATCAGCCCCAGCATTTT
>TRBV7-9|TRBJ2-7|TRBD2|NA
CASSLGVLAGLTGHNEQYF
TGTGCCAGCAGCTTAGGGGTTCTAGCGGGACTCACCGGACACAATGAGCAGTACTTC
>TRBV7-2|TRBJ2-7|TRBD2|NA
CASSLRTSGYNEQYF
TGTGCCAGCAGCCTACGGACTAGCGGATACAATGAGCAGTACTTC
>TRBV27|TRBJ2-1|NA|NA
CASKTNTRGNEQFF
TGTGCCAGCAAGACGAATACGAGGGGGAATGAGCAGTTCTTC
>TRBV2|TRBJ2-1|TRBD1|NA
CASDSQGVQETQFF
TGTGCCAGCGACAGCCAGGGGGTACAAGAGACCCAGTTCTTC
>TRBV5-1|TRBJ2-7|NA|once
CASSDQGLDEQYF
TGCGCCAGCAGCGATCAGGGCTTGGACGAGCAGTACTTC
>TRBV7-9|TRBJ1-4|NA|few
CASRSTGMNEKLFF
TGTGCCAGCAGATCTACAGGGATGAATGAAAAACTGTTTTTT
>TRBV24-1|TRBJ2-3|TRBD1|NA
CATADRAETDTQYF
TGTGCCACAGCCGACAGGGCCGAAACAGATACGCAGTATTTT
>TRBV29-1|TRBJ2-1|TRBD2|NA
CSVEDGGRVPYNEQFF
TGCAGCGTTGAAGATGGGGGGAGGGTTCCCTACAATGAGCAGTTCTTC
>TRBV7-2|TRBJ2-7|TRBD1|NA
CASSLARDSFYEQYF
TGTGCCAGCAGCTTGGCCCGGGACAGTTTCTACGAGCAGTACTTC
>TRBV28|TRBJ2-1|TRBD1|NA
CASVPRGQGLNEQFF
TGTGCCAGCGTCCCGAGGGGACAGGGTCTCAATGAGCAGTTCTTC
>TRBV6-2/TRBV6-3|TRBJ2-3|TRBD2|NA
CASSSSGLARRDTQYF
TGTGCCAGCAGCTCGTCGGGACTAGCCCGTAGAGATACGCAGTATTTT
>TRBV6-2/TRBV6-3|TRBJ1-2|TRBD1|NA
CASSALSLRDSGYGYTF
TGTGCCAGCAGTGCCCTCTCCCTCCGGGACAGCGGCTATGGCTACACCTTC
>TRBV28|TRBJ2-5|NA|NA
CATAGAYQETQYF
TGTGCCACCGCCGGGGCTTACCAAGAGACCCAGTACTTC
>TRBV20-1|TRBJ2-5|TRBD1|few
CSATRGNQGETQYF
TGCAGTGCTACCAGGGGGAATCAAGGGGAGACCCAGTACTTC
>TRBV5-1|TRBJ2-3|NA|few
CASSLAVAPGGTQYF
TGCGCCAGCAGCTTGGCGGTAGCTCCCGGGGGTACGCAGTATTTT
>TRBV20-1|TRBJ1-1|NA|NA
CSARGGDTEAFF
TGCAGTGCTAGAGGGGGGGACACTGAAGCTTTCTTT
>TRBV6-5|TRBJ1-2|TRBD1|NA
CASRRGQVYGYTF
TGTGCCAGCAGAAGAGGACAGGTCTATGGCTACACCTTC
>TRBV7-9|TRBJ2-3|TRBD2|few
CASSERGGVTDTQYF
TGTGCCAGCAGCGAACGGGGAGGGGTCACAGATACGCAGTATTTT
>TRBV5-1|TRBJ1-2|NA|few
CASSLESGQSYGYTF
TGCGCCAGCAGCTTGGAGTCCGGACAGTCCTATGGCTACACCTTC
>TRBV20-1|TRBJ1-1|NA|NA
CSASVQVNTEAFF
TGCAGTGCTAGTGTCCAGGTTAACACTGAAGCTTTCTTT
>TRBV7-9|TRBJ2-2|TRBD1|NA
CASSLARTGNTGELFF
TGTGCCAGCAGCTTAGCTAGGACAGGGAACACCGGGGAGCTGTTTTTT
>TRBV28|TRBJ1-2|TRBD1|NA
CASSRDRAYTF
TGTGCCAGCAGTCGGGACAGGGCCTACACCTTC
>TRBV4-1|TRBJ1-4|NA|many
CASSLTVNEKLFF
TGCGCCAGCAGCCTAACCGTTAATGAAAAACTGTTTTTT
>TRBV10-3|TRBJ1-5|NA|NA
CAISSDGGIQPQHF
TGTGCCATCTCATCGGACGGGGGGATTCAGCCCCAGCATTTT
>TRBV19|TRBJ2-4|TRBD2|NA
CASSILAGAKNIQYF
TGTGCCAGTAGTATTCTAGCGGGAGCCAAAAACATTCAGTACTTC
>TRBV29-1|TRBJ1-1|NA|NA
CSAHSRTGNPEAFF
TGCAGCGCCCATTCTAGAACCGGGAACCCTGAAGCTTTCTTT
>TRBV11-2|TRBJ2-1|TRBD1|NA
CASSTDRGSWNEQFF
TGTGCCAGCAGCACCGACAGGGGAAGTTGGAATGAGCAGTTCTTC
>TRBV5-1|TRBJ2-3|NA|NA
CASSLVGERTDTQYF
TGCGCCAGCAGCTTGGTGGGGGAACGCACAGATACGCAGTATTTT